The 22 T cell receptor beta chains below all came from one sample that was sequenced in a study of blood T cell repertoires in COVID-19 (dated by TCRdb to the early 2020s). Libraries were built with the immunoSEQ multiplex PCR assay. The table was pulled from immuneACCESS by TCRdb, which kept in-frame rearrangements only. Such tables lose some clones; where checked, under half of the loss comes from unresolved V genes, and the rest has no known cause. The sample yields some 44,000 clones; 92% were counted once. Roughly 8.3% of the sample lies in the top ten. The sequenced sample consisted of peripheral blood. The receptor set was obtained from a man aged 50 to 59 with active COVID-19.

The gene calls are TRBV9 and TRBJ2-7; D possibly corresponds to TRBD2 (6 bases). There are 15 residues in the CDR3. The germline V and J ends were trimmed by 0 bases and 6 bases, with 16 bases remaining between them. Germline V gene lookup returns CDR1 SGDLS and CDR2 YYNGEE. The CDR3, as DNA: TGTGCCAGCAGCGTAGGGCCCACTAGCTCCCCCGAGCAGTACTTC. Its protein product is CASSVGPTSSPEQYF.

The chain links TRBV4-1 to TRBJ1-1; 9 bases align to TRBD1. CDR1 is MGHRA and CDR2 is YSYEKL in the germline V gene. The CDR3 spans 18 residues. Trimming cost V 6 bases and J 5 bases; bases outside gene matches: 19. The CDR3 DNA reads as TGCGCCAGCAGGAACTGGTACAGGGGGCTTGGATTAGGGACTGAAGCTTTCTTT. Translated: CASRNWYRGLGLGTEAFF.

The chain uses TRBV24-1 and TRBJ1-2, with 9 bases aligning to TRBD1. The CDR3 is 14 amino acids. The ends lost 5 bases at V and 7 bases at J; junction bases unmatched: 7. Germline CDR1 is KGHDR and CDR2 is SFDVKD. In DNA form, the CDR3 reads TGTGCCACCAGTGGCCCGGACAGGGGCGGTGGCTACACCTTC. Translation: CATSGPDRGGGYTF.

This clone was found a few times. V and J are TRBV7-9 and TRBJ2-1, with TRBD1 matching 9 bases. Germline-derived CDR1 and CDR2 are SEHNR and FQNEAQ (reference sequence). V was clipped by 3 bases and J by 6 bases; unmatched bases: 6. The CDR3 extends over 15 amino acids. The CDR3 sequence: CASSFGQGSGNEQFF. CDR3 nucleotide sequence: TGTGCCAGCAGCTTCGGACAGGGGTCGGGCAATGAGCAGTTCTTC.

The CDR3 DNA reads as TGTGCCAGCAGCTTGGGTCCTAGTAGCCCCGAGACCCAGTACTTC. Translated: CASSLGPSSPETQYF. The chain joins TRBV5-6 to TRBJ2-5; D not resolved. Deletions cut 0 bases from V and 5 bases from J, with 14 bases between. The CDR3 extends over 15 amino acids. CDR1 and CDR2 (germline): SGHDT, YYEEEE. Filled out from reference TRBV5-6 and TRBJ2-5, the complete variable domain reads DAGVTQSPTHLIKTRGQQVTLRCSPKSGHDTVSWYQQALGQGPQFIFQYYEEEERQRGNFPDRFSGHQFPNYSSELNVNALLLGDSALYLCASSLGPSSPETQYFGPGTRLLVL.

This clone was seen more than once but under ten times. The CDR3: CASSPRQGANTGELFF. CDR3 bases: TGTGCCAGCAGCCCCAGACAGGGGGCGAACACCGGGGAGCTGTTTTTT. J is TRBJ2-2 and V is TRBV7-6, with 9 bases fitting TRBD1. CDR1 and CDR2 (germline): SGHVS, FNYEAQ. V gave up 5 bases and J gave up 0 bases; unmatched junction bases: 4. The CDR3 is 16 residues long.

The chain has TRBV5-1 and TRBJ1-1; no definite D call. The CDR3 is made up of 13 amino acids. Trimming took 2 bases from V and 3 from J, leaving 8 bases between them. The germline gives CDR1 SGHRS, CDR2 YFSETQ. The CDR3 sequence is CASSFAEYTEAFF. Here the CDR3 DNA reads TGCGCCAGCAGCTTTGCGGAATACACTGAAGCTTTCTTT.

The rearrangement links TRBV6-5 to TRBJ2-2; a possible D gene is TRBD2 (5 bases). This CDR3 region has 15 residues. The V gene lost 6 bases and the J gene lost 6 bases, with 17 bases spanning the gap. CDR1 MNHEY and CDR2 SVGAGI come from the germline V gene. CDR3 nucleotides: TGTGCCAGCAGCATCCGTGACTACCTGGCCGGGGAGCTGTTTTTT. The encoded protein is CASSIRDYLAGELFF.

Only one count was recorded for this clone. The rearrangement joins TRBV5-1 to TRBJ1-6; weak D call: TRBD1 (5 bases). With 4 bases removed from V and 5 bases from J, the gap between germline ends came to 13 bases. The CDR3 is 15 amino acids. Germline loops: CDR1 SGHRS, CDR2 YFSETQ. The CDR3 loop is CASSPDGGNNSPLHF. The CDR3 region has the DNA TGCGCCAGCAGCCCCGATGGGGGGAATAATTCACCCCTCCACTTT.

This clone was found once. V usage is TRBV7-6 and J usage is TRBJ1-6, with unresolved D. This CDR3 is built from 13 residues. Trimming took 1 base from V and 7 from J, leaving 5 bases between them. Germline V gene sequence: CDR1 SGHVS, CDR2 FNYEAQ. CDR3 sequence: CASSLGPNSPLHF. The CDR3 bases are TGTGCCAGCAGCTTAGGGCCGAATTCACCCCTCCACTTT.

The V gene is TRBV5-1, the J gene TRBJ2-1; possible D gene TRBD2, 5 bases. V gave up 2 bases and J gave up 8 bases, with 11 bases separating them. Germline lookup yields CDR1 SGHRS and CDR2 YFSETQ. The length of the CDR3 is 13 residues. This chain's CDR3 is CASSFIEGDEQFF. The CDR3 coding sequence is TGCGCCAGCAGCTTTATCGAGGGCGATGAGCAGTTCTTC. The whole variable domain, remainder taken from reference TRBV5-1 and TRBJ2-1, is KAGVTQTPRYLIKTRGQQVTLSCSPISGHRSVSWYQQTPGQGLQFLFEYFSETQRNKGNFPGRFSGRQFSNSRSEMNVSTLELGDSALYLCASSFIEGDEQFFGPGTRLTVL.

The rearrangement uses TRBV11-2 and TRBJ2-7; 10 bases map to TRBD2. With V trimmed by 5 bases and J by 1 base, 5 bases remained unmatched. Germline CDR1 is SGHAT and CDR2 is FQNNGV. There are 15 residues in the CDR3. In DNA form, the CDR3 reads TGTGCCAGCAGCCAAACTAGCGGGATGTCCTACGAGCAGTACTTC. It yields the protein CASSQTSGMSYEQYF. Using reference TRBV11-2 and TRBJ2-7 for the parts outside the CDR3, the full variable domain is EAGVAQSPRYKIIEKRQSVAFWCNPISGHATLYWYQQILGQGPKLLIQFQNNGVVDDSQLPKDRFSAERLKGVDSTLKIQPAKLEDSAVYLCASSQTSGMSYEQYFGPGTRLTVT.

The CDR3 protein is CATSAVEADTQYF. In DNA, the CDR3 is TGTGCCACCAGTGCTGTTGAGGCAGATACGCAGTATTTT. The genes are TRBV24-1 and TRBJ2-3; no reliable D call. Per the germline V gene, CDR1 is KGHDR and CDR2 is SFDVKD. The germline V and J ends were trimmed by 5 bases and 4 bases, with 9 bases remaining between them. The CDR3 has 13 residues.

This clone was counted only a few times. This chain joins TRBV11-2 and TRBJ2-5, with D tentatively TRBD2 (5 bases). V was pared by 1 base and J by 2 bases, with 11 bases between. CDR1 is SGHAT and CDR2 is FQNNGV in the germline V gene. CDR3 size: 15 residues. CDR3 loop: CASSLGGSEQETQYF. The DNA of the CDR3 is TGTGCCAGCAGCTTAGGAGGTAGCGAGCAAGAGACCCAGTACTTC. The variable domain in full, with the rest retrieved from reference TRBV11-2 and TRBJ2-5, is EAGVAQSPRYKIIEKRQSVAFWCNPISGHATLYWYQQILGQGPKLLIQFQNNGVVDDSQLPKDRFSAERLKGVDSTLKIQPAKLEDSAVYLCASSLGGSEQETQYFGPGTRLLVL.

The chain uses TRBV2 and TRBJ1-2, with 7 nucleotides matching TRBD1. CDR3 length: 13 amino acids. From germline, CDR1 is SNHLY and CDR2 FYNNEI. Germline trimming cut 8 bases from V and 8 bases from J; bases unmatched to any gene: 11. Here the CDR3 reads CASSIDREGGYTF. The CDR3 DNA reads as TGTGCCAGCTCCATCGACAGGGAAGGCGGCTACACCTTC. Based on the CDR3 plus reference TRBV2 and TRBJ1-2, the full variable domain is EPEVTQTPSHQVTQMGQEVILRCVPISNHLYFYWYRQILGQKVEFLVSFYNNEISEKSEIFDDQFSVERPDGSNFTLKIRSTKLEDSAMYFCASSIDREGGYTFGSGTRLTVV.

The genes are TRBV28 and TRBJ1-6, with TRBD1 as a possible D gene (6 bases). In germline, CDR1 is MDHEN, CDR2 SYDVKM. CDR3 size: 14 residues. V dropped 2 bases and J dropped 9 bases, with 11 bases sitting between them. In DNA form, the CDR3 reads TGTGCCAGCAGTTTAGCACAGGGTGGTTCACCCCTCCACTTT. Its translation: CASSLAQGGSPLHF.

By frequency in the sample, this clone is medium-sized (0.01 to 0.1%). Other nucleotide sequences from this sample produce the same CDR3. The chain joins TRBV28 to TRBJ1-5, with unresolved D. Between the trimmed V and J ends, which lost 6 bases and 3 bases, there was a span of 18 bases. CDR3 size: 16 residues. In germline, CDR1 is MDHEN, CDR2 SYDVKM. In nucleotides, the CDR3 is TGTGCCAGCAGAAGGTGGGAGATAAGCGACAATCAGCCCCAGCATTTT. Its translation is CASRRWEISDNQPQHF.

The chain uses TRBV6-6 and TRBJ2-7; D is undetermined. With 0 bases removed from V and 3 bases from J, the gap between germline ends came to 9 bases. This CDR3 has 14 amino acids. Germline lookup yields CDR1 MNHNY and CDR2 SVGAGI (reference sequence). Written as DNA, the CDR3 is TGTGCCAGCAGTTACTCGTCGGTTAGCTACGAGCAGTACTTC. Encoded protein: CASSYSSVSYEQYF.

Regarding this clone: The junction differs from germline at one of its ends, possibly a read error. V gene TRBV11-2 combines with J gene TRBJ2-7, with D possibly being TRBD2 (6 bases). CDR1 SGHAT and CDR2 FQNNGV come from the germline V gene. The CDR3 extends over 12 amino acids. The CDR3 sequence: CASSLEGWAVDF. As DNA, the CDR3 is TGTGCCAGCAGCCTGGAGGGTTGGGCGGTCGACTTC.

The V call is TRBV7-9, the J call TRBJ2-7; TRBD1 agrees at 8 bases. The CDR3 is 14 amino acids. V lost 4 bases to trimming and J lost 5 bases; unmatched junction nucleotides: 7. CDR1 and CDR2 (germline): SEHNR, FQNEAQ (reference sequence). The CDR3 here is CASSWGQDPHEQYF. As DNA, the CDR3 is TGTGCCAGCAGCTGGGGACAGGATCCACACGAGCAGTACTTC.

This chain joins TRBV27 and TRBJ2-1; D is unresolved. V gave up 2 bases and J gave up 7 bases, with 9 bases separating them. Germline CDR1 is MNHEY and CDR2 is SMNVEV (reference sequence). The CDR3 consists of 13 residues. For the CDR3, the DNA is TGTGCCAGCAGTTTAAACTTTTTTAATGAGCAGTTCTTC. This codes for CASSLNFFNEQFF.

The CDR3 region has the DNA TGTGCCAGCTCAACTCAGGGGGTCCAGACCCAGTACTTC. It translates to CASSTQGVQTQYF. The chain joins TRBV18 to TRBJ2-5, with TRBD1 matching over 7 bases. The CDR3 is 13 amino acids. Germline V gives CDR1 KGHSH, CDR2 LQKENI. V was pared by 5 bases and J by 6 bases, with 6 bases of the junction left unmatched. Full variable domain (rest looked up from reference TRBV18 and TRBJ2-5): NAGVMQNPRHLVRRRGQEARLRCSPMKGHSHVYWYRQLPEEGLKFMVYLQKENIIDESGMPKERFSAEFPKEGPSILRIQQVVRGDSAAYFCASSTQGVQTQYFGPGTRLLVL.